This record looks at one T cell receptor (beta chain) sequence and its context. The entry originates in a study of blood T cell repertoires in COVID-19. Generated by immunoSEQ multiplex PCR, the TCRdb table keeps only in-frame clones and is missing some. Of about 190,000 clones in the sample, around 80% are singletons; the top ten hold 2.5% to 3%. Germline V CDR1 and CDR2: MNHEY, SVGAGI. J lost 1 base, V lost 4 bases, and 2 bases had no gene match. This CDR3 has 16 residues. Sequences were obtained from peripheral blood. This sequence originates from a woman aged 80 or over with active or convalescent COVID-19. V gene TRBV6-5 combines with J gene TRBJ2-4; 12 positions agree with TRBD1. The CDR3: CASSSGQGAAKNIQYF. Written as DNA, the CDR3 is TGTGCCAGCAGTTCGGGACAGGGGGCGGCCAAAAACATTCAGTACTTC.